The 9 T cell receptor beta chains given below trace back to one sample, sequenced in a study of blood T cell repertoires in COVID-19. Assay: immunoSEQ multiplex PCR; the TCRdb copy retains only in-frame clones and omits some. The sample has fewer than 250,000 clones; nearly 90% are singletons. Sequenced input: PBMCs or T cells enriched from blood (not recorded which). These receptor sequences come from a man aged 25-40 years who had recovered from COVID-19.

This CDR3 is CASSFLPGQGAYGYTF. The CDR3 coding sequence is TGTGCCAGCAGCTTCCTACCCGGACAGGGAGCCTATGGCTACACCTTC. V is TRBV7-6 and J is TRBJ1-2, with 8 nucleotides matching TRBD1. Germline V gives CDR1 SGHVS, CDR2 FNYEAQ. The CDR3 is 16 residues long. The V segment lost 3 bases and the J segment 4 bases; nucleotides outside the gene matches: 10. Full variable domain (remainder filled in from reference TRBV7-6 and TRBJ1-2): GAGVSQSPRYKVTKRGQDVALRCDPISGHVSLYWYRQALGQGPEFLTYFNYEAQQDKSGLPNDRFSAERPEGSISTLTIQRTEQRDSAMYRCASSFLPGQGAYGYTFGSGTRLTVV.

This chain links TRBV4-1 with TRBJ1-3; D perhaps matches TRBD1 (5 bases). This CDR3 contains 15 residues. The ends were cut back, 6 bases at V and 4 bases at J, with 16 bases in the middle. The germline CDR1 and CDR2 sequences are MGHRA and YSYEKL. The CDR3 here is CASRAAGGVGNTIYF. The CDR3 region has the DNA TGCGCCAGCAGGGCAGCGGGGGGAGTAGGAAACACCATATATTTT.

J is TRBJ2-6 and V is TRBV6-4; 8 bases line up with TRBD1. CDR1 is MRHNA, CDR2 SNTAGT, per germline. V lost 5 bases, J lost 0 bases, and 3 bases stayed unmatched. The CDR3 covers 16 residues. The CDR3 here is CASSRTGTSGANVLTF. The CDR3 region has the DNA TGTGCCAGCAGTAGGACAGGGACCTCTGGGGCCAACGTCCTGACTTTC.

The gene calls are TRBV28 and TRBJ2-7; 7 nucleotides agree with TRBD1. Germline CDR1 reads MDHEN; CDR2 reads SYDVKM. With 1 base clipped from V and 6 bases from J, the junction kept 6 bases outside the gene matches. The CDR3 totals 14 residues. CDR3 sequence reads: CASSLSGTASEQYF. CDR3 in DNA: TGTGCCAGCAGTTTATCAGGGACAGCCAGCGAGCAGTACTTC.

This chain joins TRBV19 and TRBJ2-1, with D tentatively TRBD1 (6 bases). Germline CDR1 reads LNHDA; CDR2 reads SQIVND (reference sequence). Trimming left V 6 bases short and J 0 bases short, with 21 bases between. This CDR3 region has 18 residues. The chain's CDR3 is CASRPGQLYQSSYNEQFF. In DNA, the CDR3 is TGTGCCAGTAGGCCGGGACAACTTTATCAGAGCTCCTACAATGAGCAGTTCTTC.

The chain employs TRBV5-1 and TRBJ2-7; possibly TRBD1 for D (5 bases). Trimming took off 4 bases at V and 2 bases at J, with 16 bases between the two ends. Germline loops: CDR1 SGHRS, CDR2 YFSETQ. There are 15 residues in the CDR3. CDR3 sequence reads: CASSIKTGNTYEQYF. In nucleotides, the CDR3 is TGCGCCAGCAGCATAAAAACAGGTAACACCTACGAGCAGTACTTC.

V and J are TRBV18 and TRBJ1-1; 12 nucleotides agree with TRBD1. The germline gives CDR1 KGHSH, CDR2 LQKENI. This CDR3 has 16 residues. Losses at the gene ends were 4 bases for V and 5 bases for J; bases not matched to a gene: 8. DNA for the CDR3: TGTGCCAGCTCACAGGGGACAGGGGGCGGTCGGACTGAAGCTTTCTTT. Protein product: CASSQGTGGGRTEAFF.

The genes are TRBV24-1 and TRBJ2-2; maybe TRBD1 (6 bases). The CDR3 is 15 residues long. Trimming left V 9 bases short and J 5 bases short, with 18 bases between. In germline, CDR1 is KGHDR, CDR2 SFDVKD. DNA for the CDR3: TGTGCCACCGGCCGGCCGGGCAGGGGAACCGGGGAGCTGTTTTTT. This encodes CATGRPGRGTGELFF.

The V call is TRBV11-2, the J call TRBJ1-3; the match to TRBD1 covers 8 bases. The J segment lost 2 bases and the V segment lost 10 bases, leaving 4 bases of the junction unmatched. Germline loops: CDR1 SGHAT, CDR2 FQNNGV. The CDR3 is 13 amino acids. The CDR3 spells CATQDRAGNTIYF. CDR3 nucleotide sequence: TGTGCCACCCAGGACAGGGCTGGAAACACCATATATTTT.